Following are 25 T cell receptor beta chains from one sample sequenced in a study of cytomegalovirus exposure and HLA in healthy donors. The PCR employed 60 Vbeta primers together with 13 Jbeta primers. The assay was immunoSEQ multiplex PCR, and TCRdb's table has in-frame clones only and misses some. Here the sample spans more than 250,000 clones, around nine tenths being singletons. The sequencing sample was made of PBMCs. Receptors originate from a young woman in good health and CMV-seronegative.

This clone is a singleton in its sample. The CDR3 DNA is TGTGCCAGCAGGGGACCCTGGGACAGCCACAACTATGGCTACACCTTC. Residues: CASRGPWDSHNYGYTF. The chain joins TRBV6-6 to TRBJ1-2, with 7 bases that match TRBD1. Germline lookup yields CDR1 MNHNY and CDR2 SVGAGI (reference sequence). V dropped 6 bases and J dropped 2; count of bases not matched to a gene: 12. This CDR3 has 16 residues.

The CDR3 loop reads CASSSVGGDTQYF. CDR3 DNA sequence: TGTGCCAGCAGTTCAGTGGGAGGGGATACGCAGTATTTT. The rearrangement links TRBV11-3 to TRBJ2-3, with 7 bases that match TRBD2. The CDR3 extends over 13 amino acids. Germline CDR1 SGHNT, CDR2 YENEEA. J lost 6 bases, V lost 6 bases, and 6 bases had no gene match.

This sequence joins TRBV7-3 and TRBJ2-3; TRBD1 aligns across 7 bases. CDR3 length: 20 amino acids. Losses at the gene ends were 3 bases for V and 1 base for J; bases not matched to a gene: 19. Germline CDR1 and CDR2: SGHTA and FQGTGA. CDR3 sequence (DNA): TGTGCCAGCAGCTTGAGACAGGGAACGATGGTGGGGAATGGCACAGATACGCAGTATTTT. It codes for CASSLRQGTMVGNGTDTQYF.

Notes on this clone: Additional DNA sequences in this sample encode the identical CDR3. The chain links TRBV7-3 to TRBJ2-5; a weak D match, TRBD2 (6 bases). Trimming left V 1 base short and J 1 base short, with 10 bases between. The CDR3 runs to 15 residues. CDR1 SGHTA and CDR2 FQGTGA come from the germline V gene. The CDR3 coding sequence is TGTGCCAGCAGCTTAAGGGACTGGGGCCAAGAGACCCAGTACTTC. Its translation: CASSLRDWGQETQYF. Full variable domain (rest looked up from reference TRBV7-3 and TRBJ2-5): GAGVSQTPSNKVTEKGKYVELRCDPISGHTALYWYRQSLGQGPEFLIYFQGTGAADDSGLPNDRFFAVRPEGSVSTLKIQRTERGDSAVYLCASSLRDWGQETQYFGPGTRLLVL.

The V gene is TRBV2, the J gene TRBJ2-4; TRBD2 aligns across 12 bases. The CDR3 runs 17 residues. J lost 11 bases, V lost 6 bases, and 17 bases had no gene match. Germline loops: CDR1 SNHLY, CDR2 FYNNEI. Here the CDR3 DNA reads TGTGCCAGCAGGGAAAATACTCTAGCGGGGGGGCCTAGGCTTCAGTACTTC. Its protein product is CASRENTLAGGPRLQYF.

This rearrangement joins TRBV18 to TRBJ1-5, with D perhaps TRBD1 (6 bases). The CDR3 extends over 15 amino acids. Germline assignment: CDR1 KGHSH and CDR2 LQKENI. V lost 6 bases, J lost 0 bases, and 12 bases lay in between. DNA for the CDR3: TGTGCCAGCTCTACCGGACAGTATAGCAATCAGCCCCAGCATTTT. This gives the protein CASSTGQYSNQPQHF. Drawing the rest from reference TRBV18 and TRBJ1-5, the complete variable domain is NAGVMQNPRHLVRRRGQEARLRCSPMKGHSHVYWYRQLPEEGLKFMVYLQKENIIDESGMPKERFSAEFPKEGPSILRIQQVVRGDSAAYFCASSTGQYSNQPQHFGDGTRLSIL.

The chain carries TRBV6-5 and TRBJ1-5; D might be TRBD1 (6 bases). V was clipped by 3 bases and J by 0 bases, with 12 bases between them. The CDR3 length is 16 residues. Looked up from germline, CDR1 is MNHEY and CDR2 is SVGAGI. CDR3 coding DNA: TGTGCCAGCAGTTATGGGGGCTTCGATAGCAATCAGCCCCAGCATTTT. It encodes CASSYGGFDSNQPQHF.

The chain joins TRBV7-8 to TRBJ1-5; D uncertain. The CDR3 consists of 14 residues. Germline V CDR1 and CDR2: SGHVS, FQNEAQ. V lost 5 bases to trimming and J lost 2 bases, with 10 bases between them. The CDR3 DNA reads TGTGCCAGCAGCACAAGAGAGGGCAATCAGCCCCAGCATTTT. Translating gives CASSTREGNQPQHF.

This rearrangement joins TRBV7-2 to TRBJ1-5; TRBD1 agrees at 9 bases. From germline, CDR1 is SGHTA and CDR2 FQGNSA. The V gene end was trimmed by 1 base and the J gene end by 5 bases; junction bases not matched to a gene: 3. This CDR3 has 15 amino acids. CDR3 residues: CASSLVTGGDQPQHF. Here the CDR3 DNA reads TGTGCCAGCAGCTTAGTGACAGGGGGTGATCAGCCCCAGCATTTT.

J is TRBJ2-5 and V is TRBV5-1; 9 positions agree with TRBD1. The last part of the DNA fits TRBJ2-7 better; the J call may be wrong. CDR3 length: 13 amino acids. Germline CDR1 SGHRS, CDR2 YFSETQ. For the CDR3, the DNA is TGCGCCAGCAGCTTGAGGGACAGGGACGAGCAGTACTTC. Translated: CASSLRDRDEQYF.

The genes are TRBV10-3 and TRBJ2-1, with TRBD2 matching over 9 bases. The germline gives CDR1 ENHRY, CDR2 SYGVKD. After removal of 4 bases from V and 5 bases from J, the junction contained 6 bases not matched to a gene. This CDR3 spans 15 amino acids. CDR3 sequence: CAISGVAGADNEQFF. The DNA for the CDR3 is TGTGCCATCAGTGGAGTAGCGGGGGCCGACAATGAGCAGTTCTTC.

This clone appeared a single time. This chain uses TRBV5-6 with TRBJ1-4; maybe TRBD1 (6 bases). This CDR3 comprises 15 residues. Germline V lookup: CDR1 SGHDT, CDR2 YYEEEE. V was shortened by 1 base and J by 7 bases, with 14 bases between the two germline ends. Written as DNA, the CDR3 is TGTGCCAGCAGCTTGCAGGGGCGGTTAAGTGAAAAACTGTTTTTT. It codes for CASSLQGRLSEKLFF.

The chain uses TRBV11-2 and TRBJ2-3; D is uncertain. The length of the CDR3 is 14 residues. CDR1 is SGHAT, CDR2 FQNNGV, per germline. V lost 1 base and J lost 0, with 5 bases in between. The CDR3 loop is CASSLGTSTDTQYF. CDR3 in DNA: TGTGCCAGCAGCTTAGGCACTAGCACAGATACGCAGTATTTT. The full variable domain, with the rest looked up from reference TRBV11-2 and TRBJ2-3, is EAGVAQSPRYKIIEKRQSVAFWCNPISGHATLYWYQQILGQGPKLLIQFQNNGVVDDSQLPKDRFSAERLKGVDSTLKIQPAKLEDSAVYLCASSLGTSTDTQYFGPGTRLTVL.

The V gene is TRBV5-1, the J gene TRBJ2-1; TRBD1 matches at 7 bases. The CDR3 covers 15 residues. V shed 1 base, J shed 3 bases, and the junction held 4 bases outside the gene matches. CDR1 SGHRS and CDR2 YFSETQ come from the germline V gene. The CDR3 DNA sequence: TGCGCCAGCAGCTTGATCGGACAGGACTACAATGAGCAGTTCTTC. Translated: CASSLIGQDYNEQFF. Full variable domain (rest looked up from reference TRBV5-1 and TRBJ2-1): KAGVTQTPRYLIKTRGQQVTLSCSPISGHRSVSWYQQTPGQGLQFLFEYFSETQRNKGNFPGRFSGRQFSNSRSEMNVSTLELGDSALYLCASSLIGQDYNEQFFGPGTRLTVL.

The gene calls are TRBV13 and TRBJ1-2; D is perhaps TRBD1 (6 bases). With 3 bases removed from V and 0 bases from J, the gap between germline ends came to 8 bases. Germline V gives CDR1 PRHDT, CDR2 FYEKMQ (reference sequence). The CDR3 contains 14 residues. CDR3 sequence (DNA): TGTGCCAGCAGCTTGGGACATCCTAACTATGGCTACACCTTC. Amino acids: CASSLGHPNYGYTF.

The CDR3 loop is CARSGSSSYEQYF. The CDR3 DNA follows: TGCGCCAGGTCAGGTTCAAGCTCCTACGAGCAGTACTTC. The chain combines TRBV4-1 with TRBJ2-7; D is unclear. CDR3 length equals 13 residues. The germline V and J ends were trimmed by 9 bases and 0 bases, with 12 bases remaining between them. Germline V lookup: CDR1 MGHRA, CDR2 YSYEKL.

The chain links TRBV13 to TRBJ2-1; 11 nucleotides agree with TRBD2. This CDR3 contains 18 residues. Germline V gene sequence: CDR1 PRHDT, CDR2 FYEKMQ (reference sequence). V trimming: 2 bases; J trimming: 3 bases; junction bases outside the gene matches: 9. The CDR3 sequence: CASSLRLAGGLNYNEQFF. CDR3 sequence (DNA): TGTGCCAGCAGCTTACGTCTAGCGGGGGGACTAAACTACAATGAGCAGTTCTTC.

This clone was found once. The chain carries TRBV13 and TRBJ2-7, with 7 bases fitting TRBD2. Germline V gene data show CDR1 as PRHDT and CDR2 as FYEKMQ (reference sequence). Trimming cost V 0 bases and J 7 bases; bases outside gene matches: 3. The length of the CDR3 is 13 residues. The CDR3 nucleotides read TGTGCCAGCAGCTTAGGCGGGGGGAGGGAGCAGTACTTC. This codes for CASSLGGGREQYF.

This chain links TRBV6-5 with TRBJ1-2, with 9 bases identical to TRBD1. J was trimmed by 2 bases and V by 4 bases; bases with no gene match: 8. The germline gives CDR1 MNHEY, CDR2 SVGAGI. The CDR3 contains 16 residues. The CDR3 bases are TGTGCCAGCAGTTCAACAGGGGGCGCGCAGAACTATGGCTACACCTTC. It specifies CASSSTGGAQNYGYTF.

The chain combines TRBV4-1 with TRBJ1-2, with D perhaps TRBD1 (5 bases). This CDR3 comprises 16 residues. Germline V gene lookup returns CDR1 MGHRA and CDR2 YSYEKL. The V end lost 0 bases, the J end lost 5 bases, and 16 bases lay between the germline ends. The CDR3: CASSQDEDTLRYGYTF. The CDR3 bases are TGCGCCAGCAGCCAAGATGAGGACACCCTAAGGTATGGCTACACCTTC.

The CDR3 DNA reads TGTGCCAGCAGCTTAGGCGAGGAGATAATGAACACTGAAGCTTTCTTT. It yields the protein CASSLGEEIMNTEAFF. The chain has TRBV7-3 and TRBJ1-1; the D is unclear. This CDR3 is built from 16 residues. Trimming cost V 2 bases and J 0 bases, with 13 bases left between them. The V gene's germline CDR1 is SGHTA and CDR2 FQGTGA.

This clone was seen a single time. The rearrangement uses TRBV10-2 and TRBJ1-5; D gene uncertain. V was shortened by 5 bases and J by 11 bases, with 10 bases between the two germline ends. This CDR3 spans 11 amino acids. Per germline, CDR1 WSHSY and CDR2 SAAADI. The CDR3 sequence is CASSITESQHF. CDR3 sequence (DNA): TGCGCCAGCAGTATCACGGAGTCCCAGCATTTT.

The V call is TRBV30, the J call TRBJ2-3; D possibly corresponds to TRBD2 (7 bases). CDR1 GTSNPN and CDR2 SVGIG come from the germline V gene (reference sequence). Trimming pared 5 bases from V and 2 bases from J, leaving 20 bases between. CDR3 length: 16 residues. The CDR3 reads CAWRRGGGGLTDTQYF. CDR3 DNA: TGTGCCTGGCGTCGAGGGGGAGGGGGGCTCACAGATACGCAGTATTTT.

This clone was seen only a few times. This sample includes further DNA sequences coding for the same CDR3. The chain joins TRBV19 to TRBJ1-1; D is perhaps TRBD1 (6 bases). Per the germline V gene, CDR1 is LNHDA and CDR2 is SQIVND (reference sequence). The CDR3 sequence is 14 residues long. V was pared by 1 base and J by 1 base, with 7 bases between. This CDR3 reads CASSIGTENTEAFF. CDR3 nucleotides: TGTGCCAGTAGTATAGGGACAGAGAACACTGAAGCTTTCTTT.

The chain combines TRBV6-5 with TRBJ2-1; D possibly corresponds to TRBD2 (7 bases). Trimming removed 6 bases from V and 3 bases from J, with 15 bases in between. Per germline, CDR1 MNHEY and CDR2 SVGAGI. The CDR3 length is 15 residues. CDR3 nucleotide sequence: TGTGCCAGCAGCGCGGGGGCACCCCTCTACAATGAGCAGTTCTTC. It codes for CASSAGAPLYNEQFF.